This T cell receptor (beta chain) emerged from a study of OX40 agonist ivuxolimab in advanced cancers. Regarding the research as a whole: Ivuxolimab was a fully human IgG2 agonistic monoclonal antibody targeting the costimulatory receptor OX40 (CD134). Of the approximately 53 patients in dose escalation, about 20 had hepatocellular carcinoma, about 15 had melanoma, 9 had renal cell carcinoma and 9 had head and neck cancer. The dose-escalation cohort was around 84% male with a mean age of about 54 years, ranging from roughly 20 to 80. Prior anti-PD-1, anti-PD-L1 or anti-CTLA-4 therapy was permitted, and checkpoint inhibitors had been received by about 44% of dose-escalation patients. Intravenous ivuxolimab was administered to patients every 2 weeks at six dose levels: 0.01, 0.1, 0.3, 1.5, 3 and 10 mg/kg. The paper describes the monotherapy dose-escalation part (N ≈ 52 patients) of the phase I trial of ivuxolimab. Peripheral TCRbeta sequencing was intended to test whether TCR sequence diversity was altered and clonal T-cell expansion was caused by ivuxolimab. Partial responses occurred in three dose-escalation patients: two with cutaneous melanoma and one with hepatocellular carcinoma. Paper-wide results and their limitations: Which antigens the clonally expanded peripheral T cells were specific for was not determined. Clonal expansion of both CD4+ and CD8+ blood T cells was observed from baseline to week 6 at doses 0.1 to 3.0 mg/kg. In partial responders in the 0.1-3.0 mg/kg groups, normalized peripheral clonal expansion was found to be among the lowest, especially among CD8+ T cells. Low levels of normalized T-cell clonal expansion were also shown by some nonresponding patients. After ivuxolimab, more expanded clones were found on average in CD8+ T cells than in CD4+ T cells.

The trial excluded patients who had a history of autoimmune disease or who were on systemic immunosuppression. Peripheral blood for TCR sequencing was collected from all dose cohorts at baseline, on cycle 4 day 1, and on cycle 7 day 1. The samples were taken from a phase I, first-in-human, multicenter, open-label dose-escalation trial of ivuxolimab. Adults with locally advanced or metastatic head and neck squamous cell, hepatocellular, melanoma or renal cell carcinoma were enrolled in the trial. CD4+ and CD8+ T cells were sorted separately from peripheral blood before TCR sequencing. A word on this clone: Its antigen remains undetermined. Base qualities are not provided; no much larger clone lies one nucleotide away.

For sequencing of the TCRbeta CDR3 region, genomic DNA was extracted from the sorted cells. TCRbeta CDR3 regions were sequenced using the immunoSEQ Assay. TCRdb stores this immuneACCESS table with in-frame sequences only. Part of the clones is absent; in the studies checked, under half of the shortfall reflects unresolved V genes, and no reason is known for the rest. The sample table contains under 80,000 clones; only one count was recorded for over 90% of them. Around 5.9% of the sample is in the top ten clones. Based on the germline V gene, the CDR1 and CDR2 sequences are SGDLS and YYNGEE. The V end loses 0 bases and the J end loses 7 bases, and a stretch of 10 bases separates them. Spanning cysteine to phenylalanine, the CDR3 consists of 13 amino acids. CDR3 DNA only is kept here, 39 bases in frame from base 1.

Material: CD4+ or CD8+ T cells sorted from blood, obtained in a trial of the OX40 agonist ivuxolimab. The receptor comes from an adult with an advanced solid tumor such as melanoma, head and neck, liver or kidney cancer. Here the chain combines TRBV9 and TRBJ1-1; no D gene can be assigned with confidence. The bases read TGTGCCAGCAGCGTAGGCGTCGGGTTTGAAGCTTTCTTT. Translation gives CASSVGVGFEAFF.